What follows is one TCR beta chain and its context. Just one base apart from a much larger clone, this may be a read error. The sample originates from a study of CD8+CD57+ T cells in acquired aplastic anemia. The CDR3 loop spans 14 amino acids. The germline V gene encodes CDR1 SGDLS and CDR2 YYNGEE. TCR beta VDJ combinations and CDR3 sequences were profiled from genomic DNA. TCRdb redid the calling of the reads with MiXCR, one entry per CDR3 protein. Of approximately 170,000 distinct CDR3 sequences in the sample, more than 45% are singletons; the top ten hold 2.5% to 4%. Sequencing was done on patients that had shown CD8+CD57+ cell expansion by flow cytometry. With no exception, the patients had severe acquired aplastic anemia.

Sequences were obtained from sorted CD4+, CD8+, or CD8+CD57+ T cells (not recorded which) from PBMCs. The receptor comes from a human donor with aplastic anemia. V gene TRBV9 combines with J gene TRBJ1-3; D not certain. The chain's CDR3 is CASSVTDSGDTIYF. CDR3 nucleotides: TGTGCCAGCAGCGTAACTGACTCTGGAGACACCATATATTTT.